This entry concerns a single TCR beta chain. What it recognizes is unknown. As for time point: blood 4 weeks post-SBRT, at nephrectomy. Treatment specified: 15 Gy SBRT to primary tumor, nephrectomy 4 weeks later. Nephrectomy followed 15 Gy stereotactic body radiation by 4 weeks. This renal cell carcinoma was of the clear cell type. The repertoire was sequenced with immunoSEQ multiplex PCR; TCRdb's copy has only in-frame clones and lacks some. The sample records about 78,000 clones, nearly 90% being singletons. This sample stems from a study of radiation and T cells in renal cell carcinoma. V was clipped by 0 bases and J by 0 bases, with 8 bases between them. CDR3 length: 14 amino acids. Germline loops: CDR1 GTSNPN, CDR2 SVGIG (reference sequence). Study-level findings and limits: Baseline intratumoral clonotype presence is unknown without pretreatment biopsies.

The receptor's source is a woman in her sixties or seventies with renal cell carcinoma. Source: blood, taken from a patient whose treatment included radiotherapy and nephrectomy. V usage is TRBV30 and J usage is TRBJ2-5, with D possibly being TRBD2 (6 bases). The CDR3 DNA follows: TGTGCCTGGAGTGTCGGGGACTACCAAGAGACCCAGTACTTC. Translated, it gives CAWSVGDYQETQYF.